Listed here are 20 T cell receptor beta chains from one sample, sequenced in a study of T cell repertoires in cytomegalovirus infection. MiXCR, run by TCRdb on the reads, gives a single entry per CDR3 protein. The sample lists more than 500,000 distinct CDR3 sequences, approximately 15% occurring once. The sequenced material came from CD8+ T cells from PBMCs. These receptors were collected from a human donor in good health (CMV status not recorded). Some clones in this sample may be carry-over from other donors' samples.

The genes are TRBV5-4 and TRBJ2-3; the D is unclear. The CDR3 covers 14 residues. Trimming took off 4 bases at V and 0 bases at J, with 9 bases between the two ends. CDR1 and CDR2 (germline): SGHNT, YYREEE (reference sequence). CDR3 nucleotides: TGTGCCAGCAGCCCGACCCAGAGCACAGATACGCAGTATTTT. Translation: CASSPTQSTDTQYF.

This chain joins TRBV14 and TRBJ1-2; D remains ambiguous. Looked up from germline, CDR1 is SGHDN and CDR2 is FVKESK. V lost 6 bases to trimming and J lost 4 bases, with 12 bases between them. The CDR3 contains 13 residues. The CDR3 loop reads CASRAGLSYGYTF. For the CDR3, the DNA is TGTGCCAGCAGAGCGGGCCTCAGCTATGGCTACACCTTC.

This clonotype was observed many times. The junction shows a germline mismatch at one end, possibly a read error. The chain combines TRBV6-5 with TRBJ1-6, with a possible D match to TRBD1 (5 bases). This CDR3 is 18 amino acids long. CDR1 is MNHEY, CDR2 SVGAGI, per germline. The CDR3 bases are TGTGCCACCAGTTGGGACGGCGGCCAAAGCTCCTATAATTCACCCCTCCACTTT. This sequence encodes CATSWDGGQSSYNSPLHF.

The sample holds a few counts of this clonotype. The germline gene is not matched at one end of the junction; a read error may be the cause. DNA for the CDR3: TGCGCCAGCAGCTACCAGGGTATCAGGGTATTC. It specifies CASSYQGIRVF. The J gene is TRBJ2-1, the V gene TRBV5-1; a weak D match, TRBD1 (5 bases). There are 11 residues in the CDR3. The germline V gene encodes CDR1 SGHRS and CDR2 YFSETQ. Full variable domain (missing parts from reference TRBV5-1 and TRBJ2-1): KAGVTQTPRYLIKTRGQQVTLSCSPISGHRSVSWYQQTPGQGLQFLFEYFSETQRNKGNFPGRFSGRQFSNSRSEMNVSTLELGDSALYLCASSYQGIRVFGPGTRLTVL.

This clonotype was counted between two and nine times. The V call is TRBV7-9, the J call TRBJ2-1, with TRBD1 matching over 9 bases. Looked up from germline, CDR1 is SEHNR and CDR2 is FQNEAQ (reference sequence). With 5 bases clipped from V and 6 bases from J, the junction kept 8 bases outside the gene matches. This CDR3 has 15 residues. The CDR3 bases are TGTGCCAGCAGCCTAAAGGGGGACAGGGTCAATGAGCAGTTCTTC. Translation: CASSLKGDRVNEQFF.

This clonotype came up many times. J is TRBJ1-6 and V is TRBV12-3 or TRBV12-4; a possible D gene is TRBD1 (5 bases). This CDR3 spans 14 amino acids. V lost 4 bases and J lost 14, with 18 bases in between. The CDR3 reads CASSSAGTFGTLHF. The CDR3 region has the DNA TGTGCCAGCAGTTCCGCTGGGACGTTCGGGACCCTCCACTTT.

This clonotype was recorded at least ten times. This chain connects TRBV2 to TRBJ2-2; D unclear. Germline V CDR1 and CDR2: SNHLY, FYNNEI. The CDR3 runs to 12 residues. Deletions cut 10 bases from V and 5 bases from J, with 11 bases between. In nucleotides, the CDR3 is TGTGCCACCTTAGAGGTTACCGGGGAGCTGTTTTTT. This gives the protein CATLEVTGELFF.

This clonotype has ten or more counts. The chain links TRBV7-3 to TRBJ1-2; 12 bases agree with TRBD1. Germline V gene data show CDR1 as SGHTA and CDR2 as FQGTGA. This CDR3 contains 17 residues. Trimming removed 1 base from V and 4 bases from J; junction bases left unmatched: 7. The CDR3 DNA is TGTGCCAGCAGCTTAAACGGGGGGACAGGGGGCCCCTATGGCTACACCTTC. Translating it yields CASSLNGGTGGPYGYTF.

This clonotype was observed a few times. The V call is TRBV12-5, the J call TRBJ2-3; TRBD2 matches at 9 bases. The junction had 8 bases not matched to a gene; V was cut back by 5 bases and J by 2 bases. Germline V gives CDR1 LGHNT, CDR2 FRNRAP. The CDR3 covers 16 residues. Here the CDR3 DNA reads TGTGCTAGTGGTACCTCGGGACTAGCCTTCACAGATACGCAGTATTTT. It encodes CASGTSGLAFTDTQYF.

The sample holds a few counts of this clonotype. This sequence joins TRBV28 and TRBJ1-2; D may be TRBD1 (6 bases). This CDR3 spans 14 amino acids. Per germline, CDR1 MDHEN and CDR2 SYDVKM. The ends were cut back, 5 bases at V and 8 bases at J, with 18 bases in the middle. In DNA form, the CDR3 reads TGTGCCAGCAGTCCCCAGGGGCGGTATGGGGGCTACACCTTC. Protein sequence: CASSPQGRYGGYTF.

This clonotype was counted at least ten times. V gene TRBV15 combines with J gene TRBJ1-1, with a possible D match to TRBD1 (6 bases). The V gene's germline CDR1 is LNHNV and CDR2 YYDKDF (reference sequence). The length of the CDR3 is 13 residues. Deletions cut 7 bases from V and 3 bases from J, with 12 bases between. The CDR3 here is CATMQGLYTEAFF. CDR3 DNA sequence: TGTGCCACCATGCAGGGGCTATACACTGAAGCTTTCTTT.

This clonotype has only a few counts. The chain is built from TRBV19 and TRBJ1-1; D gene unclear. The CDR3 runs to 14 residues. Deletions cut 5 bases from V and 3 bases from J, with 13 bases between. Germline V gives CDR1 LNHDA, CDR2 SQIVND (reference sequence). The CDR3, as DNA: TGTGCCAGTAGTCGGGCAACTCCGGACACTGAAGCTTTCTTT. It translates to CASSRATPDTEAFF.

Ten or more counts support this clonotype. The gene calls are TRBV11-2 and TRBJ2-4; 7 bases fit TRBD1. The CDR3 runs to 16 residues. Trimming removed 4 bases from V and 1 base from J; junction bases left unmatched: 7. Per the germline V gene, CDR1 is SGHAT and CDR2 is FQNNGV. As DNA, the CDR3 is TGTGCCAGCAGCTGGAATGACAGGGTGGCCAAAAACATTCAGTACTTC. This encodes CASSWNDRVAKNIQYF.

This clonotype was seen ten or more times. The CDR3 spells CASSLRTGDNNSPLHF. The CDR3 DNA reads TGTGCCAGCAGTTTAAGGACAGGAGATAATAATTCACCCCTCCACTTT. The J gene is TRBJ1-6, the V gene TRBV27, with 7 bases matching TRBD1. This CDR3 has 16 residues. Unmatched junction bases numbered 6, after V lost 2 bases and J lost 5 bases. The V gene's germline CDR1 is MNHEY and CDR2 SMNVEV (reference sequence).

In this sample, this clonotype turned up many times. A read error may account for a junction end that differs from germline. V and J are TRBV7-3 and TRBJ2-7, with D possibly TRBD1 on 6 matching bases. There are 12 residues in the CDR3. CDR1 SGHTA and CDR2 FQGTGA come from the germline V gene. The CDR3 here is CASSVQGYRGHF. The CDR3 bases are TGTGCCAGCAGCGTACAGGGTTACCGCGGCCATTTC.

The chain joins TRBV3-1 to TRBJ2-1; 9 bases align to TRBD2. This CDR3 is built from 17 residues. Looked up from germline, CDR1 is LGHDT and CDR2 is YNNKEL (reference sequence). After removal of 0 bases from V and 4 bases from J, the junction contained 7 bases not matched to a gene. In DNA form, the CDR3 reads TGTGCCAGCAGCCAAGATTCCAGCGGGGGGCCGTACAATGAGCAGTTCTTC. It specifies CASSQDSSGGPYNEQFF.

This chain connects TRBV9 to TRBJ2-7; no clear D. V lost 6 bases to trimming and J lost 3 bases, with 13 bases between them. Germline V gene lookup returns CDR1 SGDLS and CDR2 YYNGEE. The CDR3 has 13 residues. CDR3 DNA sequence: TGTGCCAGCAACCCTAACGGCAACTACGAGCAGTACTTC. Protein: CASNPNGNYEQYF.

This clonotype was recorded many times. This chain joins TRBV5-6 and TRBJ2-1; tentatively, D is TRBD2 (5 bases). V lost 5 bases, J lost 5 bases, and 20 bases lay in between. This CDR3 region has 16 residues. In germline, CDR1 is SGHDT, CDR2 YYEEEE. CDR3 nucleotide sequence: TGTGCCAGCAGTCCCGACGGGGTCCCACAAGACAATGAGCAGTTCTTC. Protein: CASSPDGVPQDNEQFF.

This clonotype came up many times. This chain links TRBV19 with TRBJ2-1; 10 bases agree with TRBD1. The length of the CDR3 is 15 residues. Germline assignment: CDR1 LNHDA and CDR2 SQIVND (reference sequence). The ends lost 8 bases at V and 4 bases at J; junction bases unmatched: 8. The CDR3 here is CASLGGTGVYNEQFF. The CDR3 DNA follows: TGTGCCAGTCTAGGTGGGACAGGGGTTTACAATGAGCAGTTCTTC.

The chain uses TRBV20-1 and TRBJ2-3; 9 nucleotides match TRBD1. The J segment lost 3 bases and the V segment lost 7 bases, leaving 8 bases of the junction unmatched. The CDR3 runs 14 residues. CDR1 is DFQATT, CDR2 SNEGSKA, per germline (reference sequence). CDR3 bases: TGCAGTGTCCCACAGGGGGCAGGAACAGATACGCAGTATTTT. This encodes CSVPQGAGTDTQYF.